This T cell receptor beta chain was sequenced during a study of T and B cells in COVID-19 patients. About the research overall: Most recovered patients had mild to moderate COVID-19 treated as outpatients. Most of the 20 active-infection patients had comorbidities associated with unfavorable COVID-19 outcome.

Blood genomic DNA input for TRB amplification was about 240-500 ng. Germline values: CDR1 LNHDA, CDR2 SQIVND (reference sequence). V dropped 4 bases and J dropped 3; count of bases not matched to a gene: 2. CDR3 length equals 14 residues. This clonotype is medium-sized by share. Antigen: not known. BIOMED2 TRB-A/B primer pools were used in multiplex TRB PCR. One entry per CDR3 protein, called by TCRdb with MiXCR from the multiplex PCR reads. The table has around 16,000 distinct CDR3 sequences, roughly 29% seen once. Study findings and constraints: Patients with COVID-19 reportedly showed strongly skewed T cell receptor beta variable and joining gene usage.

This TCR was sampled from a human donor who had recovered from COVID-19. The specimen was blood. This rearrangement joins TRBV19 to TRBJ1-5; 8 bases line up with TRBD1. CDR3 region: CASSRTGNNQPQHF. In nucleotides, the CDR3 is TGTGCCAGTAGTAGGACAGGGAACAATCAGCCCCAGCATTTT.